A single T cell receptor (beta chain) is shown here with its context. Its antigen is not known. This entry comes from a study of cytomegalovirus exposure and HLA in healthy donors. V gave up 4 bases and J gave up 1 base; unmatched junction bases: 8. This CDR3 contains 17 residues. Germline V CDR1 and CDR2: MNHEY, SMNVEV (reference sequence). Findings and limits, study-wide: Reports indicated that the classifier achieved high specificity and sensitivity in diagnosing cytomegalovirus status.

Assay used: immunoSEQ multiplex PCR; TCRdb lists only in-frame clones, some missing. Here the sample spans approximately 180,000 clones, approximately 87% being singletons. Material: PBMCs. This sequence originates from a woman in her thirties in good health and CMV-seronegative. The V gene is TRBV27, the J gene TRBJ2-2; 8 bases fit TRBD2. DNA for the CDR3: TGTGCCAGCAGTTGGGTGCGGGGGGCGGTGAACACCGGGGAGCTGTTTTTT. This codes for CASSWVRGAVNTGELFF.